This TCR beta chain was sequenced in a study of cytomegalovirus exposure and HLA in healthy donors. V was clipped by 5 bases and J by 8 bases; unmatched bases: 6. The CDR3 is 15 residues long. The V gene's germline CDR1 is SGHVS and CDR2 FNYEAQ. Points from the study as a whole: Reportedly, HLA-A and HLA-B alleles of most subjects were accurately predicted from TCR beta. Reported results showed that the classifier diagnosed cytomegalovirus status with high specificity and sensitivity. Cytomegalovirus association was listed for around 180 TCR beta chains.

PCR employed 60 Vbeta and 13 Jbeta primers. Sequencing used immunoSEQ multiplex PCR; TCRdb keeps in-frame clones, though not all of them. The repertoire consists of 69,000 or so clones, with 70% to 80% occurring once and the leading ten covering roughly 3%. This clone was found once. The antigen remains unidentified. Sequenced input: PBMCs. The source of this sequence is a man between 18 and 35 years old in good health and CMV-seronegative. V and J are TRBV7-6 and TRBJ2-1; 13 bases are a match to TRBD2. For the CDR3, the DNA is TGTGCCAGCAGCCTACTAGCGGGGGGGCCCCATGAGCAGTTCTTC. It codes for CASSLLAGGPHEQFF. The complete variable domain, with remaining parts taken from reference TRBV7-6 and TRBJ2-1, reads GAGVSQSPRYKVTKRGQDVALRCDPISGHVSLYWYRQALGQGPEFLTYFNYEAQQDKSGLPNDRFSAERPEGSISTLTIQRTEQRDSAMYRCASSLLAGGPHEQFFGPGTRLTVL.